What follows describes a single TCR beta chain. The sample comes from a study of cytomegalovirus exposure and HLA in healthy donors. The PCR used 60 Vbeta and 13 Jbeta primers. Generated by immunoSEQ multiplex PCR, the TCRdb table keeps only in-frame clones and is missing some. The table includes about 140,000 clones, around 73% detected once. The V gene lost 2 bases and the J gene lost 0 bases, with 9 bases spanning the gap. Germline lookup yields CDR1 MRHNA and CDR2 SNTAGT. The CDR3 contains 15 residues. Nominal health characterized the donors when sampled, though unrecorded immune exposures were likely.

This chain connects TRBV6-4 to TRBJ2-3; tentatively, D is TRBD2 (5 bases). Sequencing was performed on PBMCs. This TCR derives from a human donor in good health. The CDR3 DNA reads TGTGCCAGCAGTGACGGTGCGGGCAGCACAGATACGCAGTATTTT. This sequence encodes CASSDGAGSTDTQYF.